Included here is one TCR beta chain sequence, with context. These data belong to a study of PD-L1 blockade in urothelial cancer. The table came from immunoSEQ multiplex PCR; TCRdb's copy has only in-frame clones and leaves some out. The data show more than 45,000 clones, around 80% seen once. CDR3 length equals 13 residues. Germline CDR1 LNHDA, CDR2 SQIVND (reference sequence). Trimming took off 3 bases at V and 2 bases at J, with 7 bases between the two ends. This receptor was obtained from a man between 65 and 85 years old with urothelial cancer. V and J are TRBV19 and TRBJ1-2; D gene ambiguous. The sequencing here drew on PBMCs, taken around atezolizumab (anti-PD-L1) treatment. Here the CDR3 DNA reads TGTGCCAGTAGTATGAGCGAAAACTATGGCTACACCTTC. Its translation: CASSMSENYGYTF.